The T cell receptor (beta chain) described here comes from a study of early T cells in non-severe SARS-CoV-2 infection. Germline CDR1 reads DFQATT; CDR2 reads SNEGSKA (reference sequence). V shed 3 bases and J 3 bases; nucleotides not matched to a gene: 8. The CDR3 sequence is 15 residues long. MiXCR was run by TCRdb on the 5' RACE reads, yielding one entry per CDR3 protein. The table records approximately 100,000 distinct CDR3 sequences, 13% to 15% of them present only once. The chain carries TRBV20-1 and TRBJ2-3; 8 nucleotides align to TRBD2. The source material was whole blood. This clonotype was obtained from an adult who was a healthcare worker with PCR-confirmed SARS-CoV-2 infection or an uninfected control (not recorded which). As DNA, the CDR3 is TGCAGTGCTAGGGACGGGGGGGCCTTTACAGATACGCAGTATTTT. Protein: CSARDGGAFTDTQYF.